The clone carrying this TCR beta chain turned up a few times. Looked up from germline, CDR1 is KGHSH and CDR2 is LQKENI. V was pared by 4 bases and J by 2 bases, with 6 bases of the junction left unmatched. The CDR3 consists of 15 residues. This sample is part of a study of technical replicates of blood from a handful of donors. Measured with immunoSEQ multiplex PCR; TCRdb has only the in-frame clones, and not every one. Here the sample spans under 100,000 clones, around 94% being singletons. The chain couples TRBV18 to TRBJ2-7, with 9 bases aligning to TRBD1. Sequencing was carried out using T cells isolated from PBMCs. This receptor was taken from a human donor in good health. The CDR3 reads CASSLRTGAPYEQYF. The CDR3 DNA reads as TGTGCCAGCTCACTACGGACAGGGGCACCCTACGAGCAGTACTTC.